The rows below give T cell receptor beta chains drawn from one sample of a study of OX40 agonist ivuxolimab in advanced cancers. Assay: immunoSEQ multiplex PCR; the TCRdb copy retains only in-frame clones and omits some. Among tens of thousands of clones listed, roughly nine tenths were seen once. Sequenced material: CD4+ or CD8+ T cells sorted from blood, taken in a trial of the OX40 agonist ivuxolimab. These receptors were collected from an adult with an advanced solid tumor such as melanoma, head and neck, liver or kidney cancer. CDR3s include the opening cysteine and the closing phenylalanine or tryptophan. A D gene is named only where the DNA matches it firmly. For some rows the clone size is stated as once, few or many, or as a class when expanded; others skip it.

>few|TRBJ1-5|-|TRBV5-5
CASSSLSGQTDQPQHF
TGTGCCAGCAGCTCCTTGTCAGGTCAGACCGATCAGCCCCAGCATTTT
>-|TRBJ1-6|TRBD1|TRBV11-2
CASSPEDRGLNSPLHF
TGTGCCAGCAGCCCGGAGGACAGGGGTCTTAATTCACCCCTCCACTTT
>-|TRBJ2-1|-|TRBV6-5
CASSYAREQFF
TGTGCCAGCAGTTACGCCAGGGAGCAGTTCTTC
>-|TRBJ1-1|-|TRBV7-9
CASSLGEDEAFF
TGTGCCAGCAGCTTAGGGGAGGATGAAGCTTTCTTT
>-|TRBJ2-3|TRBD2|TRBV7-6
CASSETSGRRADTQYF
TGTGCCAGCAGCGAGACTAGCGGGAGACGGGCAGATACGCAGTATTTT
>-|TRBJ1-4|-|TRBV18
CASSPEGTFEKLFF
TGTGCCAGCTCACCAGAGGGCACGTTTGAAAAACTGTTTTTT
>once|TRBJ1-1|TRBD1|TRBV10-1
CASSELAGGPEAFF
TGCGCCAGCAGTGAGTTAGCAGGGGGCCCTGAAGCTTTCTTT
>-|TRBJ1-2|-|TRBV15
CATSRGSEDTVNYGYTF
TGTGCCACCAGCAGAGGCTCCGAGGACACAGTAAACTATGGCTACACCTTC
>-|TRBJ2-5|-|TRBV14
CASSQDEWGRETQYF
TGTGCCAGCAGCCAAGATGAGTGGGGCCGGGAGACCCAGTACTTC
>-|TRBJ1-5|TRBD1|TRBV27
CASSSSRDRVSQPQHF
TGTGCCAGCAGTTCGTCTCGGGACAGGGTGAGTCAGCCCCAGCATTTT
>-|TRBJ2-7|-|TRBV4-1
CASSANIRRSYEQYF
TGCGCCAGCTCAGCCAATATCAGGCGGAGCTACGAGCAGTACTTC
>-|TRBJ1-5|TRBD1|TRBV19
CASSIGTGDQPQHF
TGTGCCAGTAGTATAGGGACAGGGGACCAGCCCCAGCATTTT
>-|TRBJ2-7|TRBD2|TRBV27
CASKSQTSGMYEQYF
TGTGCCAGCAAGTCCCAGACTAGCGGGATGTACGAGCAGTACTTC
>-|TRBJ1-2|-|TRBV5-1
CASSLWQGNDYGYTF
TGCGCCAGCAGCTTGTGGCAGGGGAACGACTATGGCTACACCTTC
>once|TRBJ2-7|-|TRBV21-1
CASTRDRTYEQYF
TGTGCCAGCACCCGGGACAGAACCTACGAGCAGTACTTC
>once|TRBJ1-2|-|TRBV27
CASSFYSNYGYTF
TGTGCCAGCAGTTTCTACAGTAACTATGGCTACACCTTC
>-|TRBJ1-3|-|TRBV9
CASSVENTIYF
TGTGCCAGCAGCGTAGAAAACACCATATATTTT
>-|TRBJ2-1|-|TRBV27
CASSLSENNEQFF
TGTGCCAGCAGTTTAAGCGAGAACAATGAGCAGTTCTTC
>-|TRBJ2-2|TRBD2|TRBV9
CASSVSGGRVTGELFF
TGTGCCAGCAGCGTTTCGGGCGGGAGAGTCACCGGGGAGCTGTTTTTT
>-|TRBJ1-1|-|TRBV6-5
CASNKQGPHTEAFF
TGTGCCAGCAACAAACAGGGCCCGCACACTGAAGCTTTCTTT
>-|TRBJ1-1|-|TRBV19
CASSISMRTGEAFF
TGTGCCAGTAGTATAAGTATGAGGACGGGTGAAGCTTTCTTT
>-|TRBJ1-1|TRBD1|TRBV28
CASRVTGTAYTEAFF
TGTGCCAGCAGGGTAACCGGGACAGCATACACTGAAGCTTTCTTT
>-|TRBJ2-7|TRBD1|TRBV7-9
CASSSPRDRGPYEQYF
TGTGCCAGCAGCTCCCCCCGGGACAGGGGTCCCTACGAGCAGTACTTC
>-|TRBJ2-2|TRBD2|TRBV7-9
CASSLIAGDNTGELFF
TGTGCCAGCAGCTTAATAGCGGGGGATAACACCGGGGAGCTGTTTTTT
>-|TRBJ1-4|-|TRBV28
CASSWAIHEKLFF
TGTGCCAGCAGCTGGGCCATCCATGAAAAACTGTTTTTT
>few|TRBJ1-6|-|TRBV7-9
CASSLNPQNSPLHF
TGTGCCAGCAGCTTAAACCCGCAAAATTCACCCCTCCACTTT
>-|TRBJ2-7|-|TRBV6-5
CASSLQGSYEQYF
TGTGCCAGCAGTCTACAGGGCTCCTACGAGCAGTACTTC
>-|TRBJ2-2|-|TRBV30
CAWSVLADYTGELFF
TGTGCCTGGAGTGTACTTGCGGACTACACCGGGGAGCTGTTTTTT
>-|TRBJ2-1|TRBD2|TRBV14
CASSQTSWLENEQFF
TGTGCCAGCAGCCAGACTAGCTGGCTAGAAAATGAGCAGTTCTTC
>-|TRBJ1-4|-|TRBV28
CASSSGTAGEKLFF
TGTGCCAGCAGTTCGGGGACCGCGGGGGAAAAACTGTTTTTT
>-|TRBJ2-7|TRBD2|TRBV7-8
CASSLSGRTYEQYF
TGTGCCAGCAGCTTAAGCGGGAGAACTTACGAGCAGTACTTC
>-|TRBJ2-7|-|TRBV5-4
CASSLIPTYEQYF
TGTGCCAGCAGCTTGATCCCGACCTACGAGCAGTACTTC
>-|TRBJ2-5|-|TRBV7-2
CASSYDRPQETQYF
TGTGCCAGCAGCTACGACCGCCCCCAAGAGACCCAGTACTTC
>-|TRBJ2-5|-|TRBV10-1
CASSELASANQYF
TGCGCCAGCAGTGAGTTGGCTAGCGCAAACCAGTACTTC
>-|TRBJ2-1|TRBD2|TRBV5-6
CASSGTREGTRSYNEQFF
TGTGCCAGCAGCGGAACGCGGGAGGGGACCCGCTCCTACAATGAGCAGTTCTTC